This note documents a single T cell receptor beta chain sequence. The antigen is undetermined. Primers for the PCR totalled 60 Vbeta and 13 Jbeta. Assay: immunoSEQ multiplex PCR; the TCRdb copy retains only in-frame clones and omits some. The repertoire holds roughly 160,000 clones, with 80% to 85% as singletons. The data derive from a study of cytomegalovirus exposure and HLA in healthy donors. The CDR3 length is 18 residues. Germline V gene lookup returns CDR1 LGHNA and CDR2 YNFKEQ. After removal of 5 bases from V and 1 base from J, the junction contained 7 bases not matched to a gene. The study, taken as a whole, reports: The likely explanation for a cluster of highly shared sequence variants was sequencing artifact. Previously analyzed data showed that most TCR beta V segments were productive at a frequency of about 90% or about 30%. The listing of 150 to 200 TCR beta chains classed them as cytomegalovirus-associated.

V gene TRBV4-2 combines with J gene TRBJ2-1; 14 nucleotides line up with TRBD2. The sample consisted of PBMCs. This clonotype was sampled from a boy younger than 10 in good health and CMV-seronegative. The CDR3 is CASSRGTSGSRSYNEQFF. The CDR3 nucleotides read TGTGCCAGCAGCAGGGGGACTAGCGGGAGCAGATCCTACAATGAGCAGTTCTTC.